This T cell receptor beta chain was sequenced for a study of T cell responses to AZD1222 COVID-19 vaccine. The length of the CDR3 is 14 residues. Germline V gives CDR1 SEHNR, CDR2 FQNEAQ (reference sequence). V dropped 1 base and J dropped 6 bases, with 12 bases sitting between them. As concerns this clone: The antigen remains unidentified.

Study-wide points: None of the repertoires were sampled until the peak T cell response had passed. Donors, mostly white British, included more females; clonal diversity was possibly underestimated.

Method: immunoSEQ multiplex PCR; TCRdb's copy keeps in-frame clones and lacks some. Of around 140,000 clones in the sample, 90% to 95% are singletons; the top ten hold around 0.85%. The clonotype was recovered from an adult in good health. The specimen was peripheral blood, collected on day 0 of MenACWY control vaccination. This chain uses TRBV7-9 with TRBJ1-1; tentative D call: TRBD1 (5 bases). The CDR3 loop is CASSLELGRAEAFF. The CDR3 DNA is TGTGCCAGCAGCTTAGAGCTTGGCAGGGCTGAAGCTTTCTTT.